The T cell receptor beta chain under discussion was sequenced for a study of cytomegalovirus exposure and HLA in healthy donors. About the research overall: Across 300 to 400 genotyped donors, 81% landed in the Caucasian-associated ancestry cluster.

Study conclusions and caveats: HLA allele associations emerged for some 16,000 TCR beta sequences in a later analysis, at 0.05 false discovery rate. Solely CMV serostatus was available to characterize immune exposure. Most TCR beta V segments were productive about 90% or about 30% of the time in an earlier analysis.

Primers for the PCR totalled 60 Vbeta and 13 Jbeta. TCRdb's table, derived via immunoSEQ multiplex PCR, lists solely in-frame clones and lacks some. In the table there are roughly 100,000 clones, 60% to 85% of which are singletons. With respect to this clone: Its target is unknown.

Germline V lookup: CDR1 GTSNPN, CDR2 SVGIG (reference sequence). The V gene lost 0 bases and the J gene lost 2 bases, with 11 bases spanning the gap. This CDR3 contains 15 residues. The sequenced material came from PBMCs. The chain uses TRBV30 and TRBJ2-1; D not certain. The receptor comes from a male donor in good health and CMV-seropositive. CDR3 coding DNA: TGTGCCTGGAGTGTAATAGACAAACCCTACAATGAGCAGTTCTTC. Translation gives CAWSVIDKPYNEQFF.